This is a list of T cell receptor beta chains from one sample in a study of early T cells in non-severe SARS-CoV-2 infection. Each CDR3 protein gets one entry after TCRdb re-called the 5' RACE reads with MiXCR. The data show around 100,000 distinct CDR3 sequences, with about 12% seen just once and over 5% held by the top ten. The sample was whole blood. Every receptor here comes from an adult who was a healthcare worker with PCR-confirmed SARS-CoV-2 infection or an uninfected control (not recorded which). The conserved cysteine and the conserved F or W are not part of the CDR3 here. The order of the fields is D gene, J gene, V gene, clone size, CDR3 protein. D genes are given only for firm matches. Clone size is given for some rows only: seen once, a few or many times, or a class if the clone is expanded.

d_call: NA; j_call: TRBJ1-1; v_call: TRBV7-9; clone_size: many; cdr3_aa: ASIPGHRRAEAF
d_call: TRBD2; j_call: TRBJ2-3; v_call: TRBV7-2; clone_size: many; cdr3_aa: ASSWGGGTDTQY
d_call: NA; j_call: TRBJ2-1; v_call: TRBV2; clone_size: few; cdr3_aa: ASRAGTLSYNEQF
d_call: NA; j_call: TRBJ2-3; v_call: TRBV19; clone_size: many; cdr3_aa: ASSMTGTDTQY
d_call: NA; j_call: TRBJ1-1; v_call: TRBV28; clone_size: NA; cdr3_aa: ASSFSRSRTMNTEAF
d_call: NA; j_call: TRBJ2-1; v_call: TRBV7-9; clone_size: NA; cdr3_aa: ASSLTSEQF
d_call: NA; j_call: TRBJ2-1; v_call: TRBV4-3; clone_size: NA; cdr3_aa: ASSQVPPIEQF
d_call: NA; j_call: TRBJ1-2; v_call: TRBV27; clone_size: NA; cdr3_aa: ASSFHGPYGYT
d_call: NA; j_call: TRBJ2-3; v_call: TRBV11-3; clone_size: many; cdr3_aa: ASSSSSPADTQY
d_call: NA; j_call: TRBJ2-1; v_call: TRBV5-6; clone_size: many; cdr3_aa: ASSRVVGENNEQF
d_call: NA; j_call: TRBJ2-1; v_call: TRBV7-9; clone_size: few; cdr3_aa: ASSLVPDEQF
d_call: TRBD2; j_call: TRBJ2-1; v_call: TRBV4-1; clone_size: NA; cdr3_aa: ASSQIPGLAGVEQF
d_call: NA; j_call: TRBJ1-4; v_call: TRBV7-9; clone_size: many; cdr3_aa: ASSPGVGWEEKLF
d_call: NA; j_call: TRBJ2-3; v_call: TRBV28; clone_size: NA; cdr3_aa: ASSSEGFTADTQY
d_call: TRBD2; j_call: TRBJ2-3; v_call: TRBV10-1; clone_size: many; cdr3_aa: ASSDGTSPTADTQY
d_call: NA; j_call: TRBJ1-1; v_call: TRBV20-1; clone_size: few; cdr3_aa: SARDAGRGGITEAF
d_call: NA; j_call: TRBJ2-7; v_call: TRBV12-3/TRBV12-4; clone_size: many; cdr3_aa: ASSSAGEQY
d_call: NA; j_call: TRBJ2-5; v_call: TRBV5-1; clone_size: NA; cdr3_aa: ASSPGLISLDETQY
d_call: TRBD1; j_call: TRBJ1-2; v_call: TRBV9; clone_size: many; cdr3_aa: ASSPGDRGNGYT
d_call: TRBD2; j_call: TRBJ2-1; v_call: TRBV11-2; clone_size: few; cdr3_aa: ASSLHGLAGNNEQF
d_call: NA; j_call: TRBJ2-7; v_call: TRBV9; clone_size: many; cdr3_aa: ASSVGGVSYEQY
d_call: TRBD2; j_call: TRBJ2-1; v_call: TRBV11-2; clone_size: NA; cdr3_aa: ASSLRGREGPYNEQF
d_call: NA; j_call: TRBJ2-6; v_call: TRBV10-2; clone_size: NA; cdr3_aa: ASSASDSGANVLT
d_call: NA; j_call: TRBJ2-7; v_call: TRBV5-1; clone_size: many; cdr3_aa: ASSLVHRDTYEQY
d_call: NA; j_call: TRBJ2-2; v_call: TRBV5-1; clone_size: NA; cdr3_aa: ASSLAGAQKTGELF
d_call: TRBD1; j_call: TRBJ2-2; v_call: TRBV7-2; clone_size: NA; cdr3_aa: ASSLGTGNTGELF
d_call: NA; j_call: TRBJ1-4; v_call: TRBV7-8; clone_size: few; cdr3_aa: ASSLGFGGTLNEKLF
d_call: NA; j_call: TRBJ2-5; v_call: TRBV7-6; clone_size: NA; cdr3_aa: ASSLGGPKETQY
d_call: NA; j_call: TRBJ1-1; v_call: TRBV5-4; clone_size: few; cdr3_aa: ASSLEIAGAEAF
d_call: NA; j_call: TRBJ2-3; v_call: TRBV27; clone_size: NA; cdr3_aa: ASSPPTSDTQY
d_call: TRBD1; j_call: TRBJ2-7; v_call: TRBV2; clone_size: NA; cdr3_aa: ASSVEQGKTYEQY
d_call: NA; j_call: TRBJ2-7; v_call: TRBV15; clone_size: many; cdr3_aa: ATSRDSSTVYEQY
d_call: TRBD2; j_call: TRBJ2-5; v_call: TRBV20-1; clone_size: many; cdr3_aa: SARVAGGKETQY
d_call: NA; j_call: TRBJ2-1; v_call: TRBV6-1; clone_size: many; cdr3_aa: ASGTEGSSGDEQF
d_call: NA; j_call: TRBJ2-7; v_call: TRBV25-1; clone_size: many; cdr3_aa: ASSRAGAHYEQY
d_call: NA; j_call: TRBJ2-2; v_call: TRBV6-1; clone_size: NA; cdr3_aa: TSSARTVGTGELF
d_call: TRBD1; j_call: TRBJ2-2; v_call: TRBV6-2/TRBV6-3; clone_size: many; cdr3_aa: ASRTGSGELF
d_call: NA; j_call: TRBJ2-7; v_call: TRBV3-1; clone_size: NA; cdr3_aa: ASSQDRGYYEQY
d_call: TRBD2; j_call: TRBJ2-3; v_call: TRBV6-5; clone_size: NA; cdr3_aa: ASSSGTSPDTQY
d_call: NA; j_call: TRBJ2-7; v_call: TRBV20-1; clone_size: many; cdr3_aa: SALGDTYEQY
d_call: NA; j_call: TRBJ2-2; v_call: TRBV9; clone_size: many; cdr3_aa: ASSPPAGNTGELF
d_call: NA; j_call: TRBJ2-2; v_call: TRBV15; clone_size: few; cdr3_aa: ATSRDRVTGELF
d_call: NA; j_call: TRBJ2-5; v_call: TRBV13; clone_size: many; cdr3_aa: ASTSTREETQY
d_call: NA; j_call: TRBJ2-3; v_call: TRBV29-1; clone_size: few; cdr3_aa: SVARGDTQY
d_call: TRBD2; j_call: TRBJ2-1; v_call: TRBV11-2; clone_size: many; cdr3_aa: ASSLEISGRYEQF
d_call: NA; j_call: TRBJ1-2; v_call: TRBV28; clone_size: few; cdr3_aa: AASALRYGYT
d_call: TRBD1; j_call: TRBJ2-7; v_call: TRBV12-3/TRBV12-4; clone_size: many; cdr3_aa: ASRLQGSYEQY
d_call: NA; j_call: TRBJ2-1; v_call: TRBV20-1; clone_size: few; cdr3_aa: SALIYSLAYNEQF
d_call: TRBD2; j_call: TRBJ2-7; v_call: TRBV7-2; clone_size: many; cdr3_aa: ASSARLAKYEQY
d_call: NA; j_call: TRBJ2-1; v_call: TRBV11-2; clone_size: many; cdr3_aa: ASSSQREQF
d_call: TRBD2; j_call: TRBJ2-7; v_call: TRBV28; clone_size: NA; cdr3_aa: ASSFRREGPYEQY
d_call: TRBD2; j_call: TRBJ2-7; v_call: TRBV20-1; clone_size: few; cdr3_aa: SARGKPGLAYYEQY
d_call: NA; j_call: TRBJ2-3; v_call: TRBV5-1; clone_size: many; cdr3_aa: ASKREGTDTQY
d_call: TRBD2; j_call: TRBJ2-3; v_call: TRBV7-2; clone_size: NA; cdr3_aa: ASYSPSGRKDTQY
d_call: NA; j_call: TRBJ2-7; v_call: TRBV18; clone_size: few; cdr3_aa: ASSLGSLEQY
d_call: TRBD2; j_call: TRBJ2-7; v_call: TRBV6-1; clone_size: NA; cdr3_aa: ASSFGLAGVGEQY